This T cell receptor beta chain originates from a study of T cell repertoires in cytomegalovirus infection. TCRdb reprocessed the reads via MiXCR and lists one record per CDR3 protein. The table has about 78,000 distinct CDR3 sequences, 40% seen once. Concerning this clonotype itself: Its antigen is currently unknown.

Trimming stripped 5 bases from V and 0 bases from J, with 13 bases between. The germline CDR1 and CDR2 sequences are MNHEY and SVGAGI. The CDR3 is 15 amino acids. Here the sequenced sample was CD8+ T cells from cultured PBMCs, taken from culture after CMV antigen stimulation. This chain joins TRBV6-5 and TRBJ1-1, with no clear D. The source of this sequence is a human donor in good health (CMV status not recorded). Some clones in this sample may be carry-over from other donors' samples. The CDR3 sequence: CASSLGPAVNTEAFF. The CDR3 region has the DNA TGTGCCAGCAGTCTCGGTCCGGCCGTGAACACTGAAGCTTTCTTT.